A selection of T cell receptor beta chains follows, all from one sample in a study of T-cell memory formation after mild COVID-19. TCRdb processed the 5' RACE reads anew with MiXCR; each CDR3 protein has one entry. Among about 82,000 distinct CDR3 sequences listed, about 13% were seen once. Sequenced: PBMCs or a T cell subset sorted from them (not recorded which). The receptors were gathered from an adult woman who had mild COVID-19 (a few samples of this study predate the infection). Cell type and time point are not known. Both conserved end residues are part of each CDR3. Fields, in order: J gene, D gene, V gene, clone size, CDR3 DNA, CDR3 protein. The D gene is left open where the match is weak. Expanded clones are given a class, and other clones once, few, many or no size at all.

>TRBJ2-5|NA|TRBV24-1|NA
TGTGCCACCAGTGATTCCGCCCGGGGGGAGACCCAGTACTTC
CATSDSARGETQYF
>TRBJ2-7|NA|TRBV19|NA
TGTGCCGTAAGGGTCTCCTACGAGCAGTACTTC
CAVRVSYEQYF
>TRBJ2-6|NA|TRBV6-5|few
TGTGCCAGCACCCCAGAATCCACCCATTCTGGGGCCAACGTCCTGACTTTC
CASTPESTHSGANVLTF
>TRBJ2-7|TRBD1|TRBV13|many
TGTGCCAGCAGCGGTACCGGGACAGGAGACGAGCAGTACTTC
CASSGTGTGDEQYF
>TRBJ2-7|TRBD1|TRBV12-3/TRBV12-4|NA
TGTGCCAGCAGTGTATCGGGACAGGGGGATTTCTACGAGCAGTACTTC
CASSVSGQGDFYEQYF
>TRBJ2-1|TRBD2|TRBV11-3|NA
TGTGCCAGCAGCTCGGGACTAGGGGGCAATGAGCAGTTCTTC
CASSSGLGGNEQFF
>TRBJ2-7|TRBD1|TRBV27|NA
TGTGCCAGCACCCGACAGGGTTCCTACGAGCAGTACTTC
CASTRQGSYEQYF
>TRBJ2-5|TRBD2|TRBV7-9|NA
TGTGCCAGCAGCTCAGGGACTAGCGGGGGTTTGGAGACCCAGTACTTC
CASSSGTSGGLETQYF
>TRBJ2-1|TRBD2|TRBV12-3/TRBV12-4|few
TGTGCCAGCTGCTTGCTAGCGGGAAACAATGAGCAGTTCTTC
CASCLLAGNNEQFF
>TRBJ2-3|TRBD2|TRBV5-1|few
TGCGCCAGCAGCTCCCTCCATAGCGGGGGCTACACAGATACGCAGTATTTT
CASSSLHSGGYTDTQYF
>TRBJ2-5|TRBD2|TRBV7-6|NA
TGTGCCAGCAGACCCGGGGGGGACTACCAAGAGACCCAGTACTTC
CASRPGGDYQETQYF
>TRBJ2-5|TRBD2|TRBV7-7|NA
TGTGCCAGCCTACAACTAGCGGGGGACCAAGAGACCCAGTACTTC
CASLQLAGDQETQYF